This TCR beta chain was profiled in a study of T cell responses to AZD1222 COVID-19 vaccine. Profiled with immunoSEQ multiplex PCR; TCRdb holds only in-frame clones, not every one. The sample holds about 180,000 clones, 90% to 95% seen once. Material: peripheral blood, obtained 28 days after the second AZD1222 dose. This receptor was obtained from an adult who received the AZD1222 COVID-19 vaccine.

CDR3 in amino acids: CASSVRAGYGYTF. The CDR3 nucleotides read TGTGCCAGCAGTGTTAGGGCAGGGTATGGCTACACCTTC. The rearrangement joins TRBV2 to TRBJ1-2; D may be TRBD1 (5 bases). The CDR3 is 13 residues long. The V end was cut by 4 bases, the J end by 5 bases, with 11 bases between. The germline gives CDR1 SNHLY, CDR2 FYNNEI.